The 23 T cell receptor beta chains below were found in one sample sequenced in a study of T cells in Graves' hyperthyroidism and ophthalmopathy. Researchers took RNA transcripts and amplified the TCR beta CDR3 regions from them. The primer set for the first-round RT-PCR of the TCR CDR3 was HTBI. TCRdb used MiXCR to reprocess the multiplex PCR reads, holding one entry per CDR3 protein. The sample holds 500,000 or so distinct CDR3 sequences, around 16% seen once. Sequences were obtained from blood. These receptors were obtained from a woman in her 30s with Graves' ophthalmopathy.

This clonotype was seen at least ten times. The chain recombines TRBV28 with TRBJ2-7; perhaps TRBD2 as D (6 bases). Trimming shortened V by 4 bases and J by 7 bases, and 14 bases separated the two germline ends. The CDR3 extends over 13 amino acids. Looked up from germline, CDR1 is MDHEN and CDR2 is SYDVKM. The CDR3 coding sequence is TGTGCCAGCAGTTCACCCCCTCGGGGGGAGCAGTACTTC. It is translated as CASSSPPRGEQYF.

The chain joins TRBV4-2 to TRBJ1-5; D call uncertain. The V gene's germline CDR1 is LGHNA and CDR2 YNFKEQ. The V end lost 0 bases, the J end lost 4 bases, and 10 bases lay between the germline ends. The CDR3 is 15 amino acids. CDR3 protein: CASSQDQQINQPQHF. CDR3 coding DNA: TGTGCCAGCAGCCAAGATCAACAGATAAATCAGCCCCAGCATTTT.

As DNA, the CDR3 is TGTGCCACCAGTGATTCGTCCAGGCACTACGAGCAGTACTTC. Its protein is CATSDSSRHYEQYF. The genes are TRBV24-1 and TRBJ2-7, with D unclear. Trimming left V 2 bases short and J 3 bases short, with 10 bases between. Germline values: CDR1 KGHDR, CDR2 SFDVKD. The CDR3 is 14 amino acids.

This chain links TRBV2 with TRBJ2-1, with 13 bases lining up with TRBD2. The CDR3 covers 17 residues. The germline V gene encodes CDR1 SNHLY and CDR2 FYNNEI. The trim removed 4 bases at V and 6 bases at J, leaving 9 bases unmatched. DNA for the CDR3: TGTGCCAGCAGTGGAACTAGCGGGAGGGCCGGGGGCAATGAGCAGTTCTTC. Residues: CASSGTSGRAGGNEQFF.

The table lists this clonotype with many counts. This CDR3 reads CASSPTRGYTF. DNA for the CDR3: TGTGCCAGCAGCCCTACAAGAGGCTACACCTTC. J is TRBJ1-2 and V is TRBV2; no clear D gene. Germline CDR1 and CDR2: SNHLY and FYNNEI. This CDR3 region has 11 residues. Trimming cost V 6 bases and J 8 bases, with 10 bases left between them.

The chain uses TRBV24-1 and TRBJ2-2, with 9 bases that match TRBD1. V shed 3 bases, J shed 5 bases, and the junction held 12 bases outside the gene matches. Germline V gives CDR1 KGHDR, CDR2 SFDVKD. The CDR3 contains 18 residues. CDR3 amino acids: CATSDPLGGTGRTGELFF. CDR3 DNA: TGTGCCACCAGTGATCCCTTGGGAGGGACAGGGAGAACCGGGGAGCTGTTTTTT.

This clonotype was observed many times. CDR3 region: CASSQEVGHSGSPLHF. CDR3 nucleotide sequence: TGTGCCAGCAGCCAAGAGGTCGGGCATAGTGGTTCACCCCTCCACTTT. J is TRBJ1-6 and V is TRBV3-1; D remains unclear. Germline CDR1 is LGHDT and CDR2 is YNNKEL (reference sequence). The CDR3 has 16 amino acids. V was shortened by 0 bases and J by 9 bases, with 15 bases between the two germline ends.

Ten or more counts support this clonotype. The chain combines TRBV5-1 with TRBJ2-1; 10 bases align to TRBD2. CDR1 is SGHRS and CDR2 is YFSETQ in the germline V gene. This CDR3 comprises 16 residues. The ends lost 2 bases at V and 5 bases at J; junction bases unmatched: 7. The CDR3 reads CASSFPSGSLDNEQFF. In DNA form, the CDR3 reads TGCGCCAGCAGCTTCCCTAGCGGGAGTCTGGACAATGAGCAGTTCTTC.

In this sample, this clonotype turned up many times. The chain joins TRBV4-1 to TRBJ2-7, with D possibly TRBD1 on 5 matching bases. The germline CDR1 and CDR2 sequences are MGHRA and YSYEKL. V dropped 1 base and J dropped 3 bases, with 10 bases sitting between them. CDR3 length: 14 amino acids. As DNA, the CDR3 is TGCGCCAGCAGCCAAGTTGGGCAGGGCTACGAGCAGTACTTC. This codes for CASSQVGQGYEQYF.

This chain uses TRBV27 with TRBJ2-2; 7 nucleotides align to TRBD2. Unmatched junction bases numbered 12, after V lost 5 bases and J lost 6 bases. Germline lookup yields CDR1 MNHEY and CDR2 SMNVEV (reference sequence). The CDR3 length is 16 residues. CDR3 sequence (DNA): TGTGCCAGCAGTCCACCCGGGCTAGCGGCCCCCGGGGAGCTGTTTTTT. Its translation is CASSPPGLAAPGELFF.

CDR3 sequence reads: CASSQDALTPANYGYTF. The CDR3 DNA reads TGTGCCAGCAGCCAAGATGCGTTGACTCCCGCTAACTATGGCTACACCTTC. The chain has TRBV3-1 and TRBJ1-2; unclear D gene. This CDR3 spans 17 amino acids. The V end was cut by 0 bases, the J end by 0 bases, with 14 bases between. Germline V CDR1 and CDR2: LGHDT, YNNKEL (reference sequence).

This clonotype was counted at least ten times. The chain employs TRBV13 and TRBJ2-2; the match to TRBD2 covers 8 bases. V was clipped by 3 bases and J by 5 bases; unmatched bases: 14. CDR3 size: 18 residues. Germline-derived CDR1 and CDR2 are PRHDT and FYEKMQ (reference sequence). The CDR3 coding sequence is TGTGCCAGCAGCTTTGCGACCGGGGGGGGACTCTTAACCGGGGAGCTGTTTTTT. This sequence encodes CASSFATGGGLLTGELFF.

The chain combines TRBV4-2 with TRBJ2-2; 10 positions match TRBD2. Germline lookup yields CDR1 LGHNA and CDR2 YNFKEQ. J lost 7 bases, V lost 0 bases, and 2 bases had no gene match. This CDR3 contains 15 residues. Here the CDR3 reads CASSQEQREGGELFF. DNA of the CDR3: TGTGCCAGCAGCCAAGAACAGCGGGAGGGCGGGGAGCTGTTTTTT.

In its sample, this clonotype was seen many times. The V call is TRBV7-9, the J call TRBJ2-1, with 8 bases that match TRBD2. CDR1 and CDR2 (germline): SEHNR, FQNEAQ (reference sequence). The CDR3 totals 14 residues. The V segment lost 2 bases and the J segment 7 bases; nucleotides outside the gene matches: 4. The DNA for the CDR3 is TGTGCCAGCAGCTTAATAGCGGGATTAAATGAGCAGTTCTTC. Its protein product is CASSLIAGLNEQFF.

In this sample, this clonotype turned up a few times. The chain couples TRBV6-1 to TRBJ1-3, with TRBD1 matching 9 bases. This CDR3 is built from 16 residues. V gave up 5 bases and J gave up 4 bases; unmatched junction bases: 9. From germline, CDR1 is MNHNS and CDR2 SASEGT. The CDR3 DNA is TGTGCCAGCAGTCCGATGGGACAGGGCCTCGGAAACACCATATATTTT. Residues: CASSPMGQGLGNTIYF.

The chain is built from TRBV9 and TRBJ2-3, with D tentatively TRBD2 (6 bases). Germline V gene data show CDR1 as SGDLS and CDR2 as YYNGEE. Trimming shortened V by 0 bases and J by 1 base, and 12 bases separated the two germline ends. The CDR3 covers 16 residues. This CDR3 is CASSVEGVAGTDTQYF. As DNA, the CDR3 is TGTGCCAGCAGCGTAGAGGGAGTAGCGGGCACAGATACGCAGTATTTT.

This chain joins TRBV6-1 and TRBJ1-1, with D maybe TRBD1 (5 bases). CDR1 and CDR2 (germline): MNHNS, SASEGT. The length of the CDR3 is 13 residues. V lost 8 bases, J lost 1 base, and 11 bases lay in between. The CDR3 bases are TGTGCCAGCGGAAGGGACTGGAACACTGAAGCTTTCTTT. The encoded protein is CASGRDWNTEAFF.

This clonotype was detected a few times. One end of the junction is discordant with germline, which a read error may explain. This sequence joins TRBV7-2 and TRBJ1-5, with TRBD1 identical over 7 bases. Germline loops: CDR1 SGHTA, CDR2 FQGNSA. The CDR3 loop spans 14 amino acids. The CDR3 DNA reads TGTGCCAGCAGCTTAGAAGGGGGCAATGAGCCCCAGCATTTT. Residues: CASSLEGGNEPQHF.

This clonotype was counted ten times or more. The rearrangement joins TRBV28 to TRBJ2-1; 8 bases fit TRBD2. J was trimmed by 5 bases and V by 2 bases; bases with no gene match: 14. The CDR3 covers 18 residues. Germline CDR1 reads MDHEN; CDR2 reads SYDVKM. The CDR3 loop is CASSLPEGDQRGNNEQFF. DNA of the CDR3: TGTGCCAGCAGTTTACCTGAGGGGGACCAGCGGGGGAACAATGAGCAGTTCTTC.

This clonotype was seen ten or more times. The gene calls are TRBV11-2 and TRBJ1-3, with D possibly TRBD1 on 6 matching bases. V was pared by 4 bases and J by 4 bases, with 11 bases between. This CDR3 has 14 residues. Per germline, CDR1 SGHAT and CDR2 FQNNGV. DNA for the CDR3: TGTGCCAGCAGCTGGTACAGGGCCGGAAACACCATATATTTT. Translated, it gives CASSWYRAGNTIYF.

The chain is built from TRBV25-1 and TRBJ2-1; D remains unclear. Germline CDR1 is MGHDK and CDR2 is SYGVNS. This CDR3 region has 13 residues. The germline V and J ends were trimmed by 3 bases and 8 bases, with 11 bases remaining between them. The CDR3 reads CASSDSLTDEQFF. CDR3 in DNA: TGTGCCAGCAGTGATTCCCTGACCGATGAGCAGTTCTTC. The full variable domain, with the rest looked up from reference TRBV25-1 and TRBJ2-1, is EADIYQTPRYLVIGTGKKITLECSQTMGHDKMYWYQQDPGMELHLIHYSYGVNSTEKGDLSSESTVSRIRTEHFPLTLESARPSHTSQYLCASSDSLTDEQFFGPGTRLTVL.

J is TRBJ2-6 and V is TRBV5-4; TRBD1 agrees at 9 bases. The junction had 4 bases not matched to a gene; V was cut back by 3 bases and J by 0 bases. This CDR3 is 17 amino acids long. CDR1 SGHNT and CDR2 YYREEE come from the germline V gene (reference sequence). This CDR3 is CASSWGQGASGANVLTF. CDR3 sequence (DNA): TGTGCCAGCAGCTGGGGACAGGGAGCCTCTGGGGCCAACGTCCTGACTTTC.

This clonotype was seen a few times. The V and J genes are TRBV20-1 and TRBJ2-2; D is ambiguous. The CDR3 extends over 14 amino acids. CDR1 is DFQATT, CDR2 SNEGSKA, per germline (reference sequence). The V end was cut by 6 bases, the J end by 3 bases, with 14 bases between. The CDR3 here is CSAKPSLDTGELFF. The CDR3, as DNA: TGCAGTGCAAAACCAAGTTTGGACACCGGGGAGCTGTTTTTT.